This T cell receptor (beta chain) was identified in a study of blood T cells in healthy people across ages. Trimming took 1 base from V and 10 from J, leaving 18 bases between them. Germline V gene lookup returns CDR1 SGHRS and CDR2 YFSETQ. The CDR3 contains 15 residues. Broader study findings: Investigators treated diversity estimates from one million T cells as underestimates. For the donors, CMV status was unknown and possibly confounded expanded clonotype changes.

Russia was home to the donors, healthy Caucasian individuals aged about 6 to 90. In its sample, this clonotype was seen once. The antigen remains undetermined. Sample-barcoded 5' priming and a J-beta primer mix drove a second PCR of about 6 to 12 cycles. MiXCR was run by TCRdb on the 5' RACE reads, yielding one entry per CDR3 protein. The data contain fewer than 2,000,000 distinct CDR3 sequences, about two fifths of them seen just once; the ten biggest clones take up more than 20%. V gene TRBV5-1 combines with J gene TRBJ2-1; D is ambiguous. This TCR was recovered from a human donor in good health. The sequenced material came from blood. CDR3 in DNA: TGCGCCAGCAGCTTGATTTTCGGCCCCTCCCAGGAGCAGTTCTTC. Translation: CASSLIFGPSQEQFF.